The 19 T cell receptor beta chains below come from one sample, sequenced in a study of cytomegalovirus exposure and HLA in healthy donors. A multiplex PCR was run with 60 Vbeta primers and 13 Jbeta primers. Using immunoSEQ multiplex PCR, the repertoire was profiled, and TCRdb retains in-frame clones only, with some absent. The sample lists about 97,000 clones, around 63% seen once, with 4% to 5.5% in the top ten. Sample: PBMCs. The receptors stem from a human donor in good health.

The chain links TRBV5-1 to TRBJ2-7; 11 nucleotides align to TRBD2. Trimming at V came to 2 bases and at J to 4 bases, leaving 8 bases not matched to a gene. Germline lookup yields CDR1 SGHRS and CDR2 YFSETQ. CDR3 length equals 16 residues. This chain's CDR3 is CASSFDTSGSRYEQYF. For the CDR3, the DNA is TGCGCCAGCAGCTTTGATACTAGCGGGAGCAGGTACGAGCAGTACTTC. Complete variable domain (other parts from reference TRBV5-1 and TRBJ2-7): KAGVTQTPRYLIKTRGQQVTLSCSPISGHRSVSWYQQTPGQGLQFLFEYFSETQRNKGNFPGRFSGRQFSNSRSEMNVSTLELGDSALYLCASSFDTSGSRYEQYFGPGTRLTVT.

DNA of the CDR3: TGTGCCCGGTCCGGATTTTTCCGGGACACTAATCAGCCCCAGCATTTT. It is translated as CARSGFFRDTNQPQHF. The chain is built from TRBV30 and TRBJ1-5, with D tentatively TRBD1 (6 bases). Germline V CDR1 and CDR2: GTSNPN, SVGIG (reference sequence). The V gene lost 8 bases and the J gene lost 4 bases, with 24 bases spanning the gap. There are 16 residues in the CDR3.

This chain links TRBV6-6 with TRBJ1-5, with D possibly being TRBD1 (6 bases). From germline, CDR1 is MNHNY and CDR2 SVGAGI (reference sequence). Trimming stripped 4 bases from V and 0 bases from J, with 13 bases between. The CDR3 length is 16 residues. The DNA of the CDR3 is TGTGCCAGCAGTTCCTCACAGGGTGGTAGCAATCAGCCCCAGCATTTT. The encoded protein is CASSSSQGGSNQPQHF.

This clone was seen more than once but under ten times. Here the CDR3 reads CASSLGEPGGAGEQFF. The CDR3 nucleotides read TGTGCCAGCAGCTTGGGAGAACCAGGGGGCGCAGGTGAGCAGTTCTTC. The rearrangement links TRBV11-3 to TRBJ2-1; the match to TRBD1 covers 8 bases. Looked up from germline, CDR1 is SGHNT and CDR2 is YENEEA. Trimming at V came to 3 bases and at J to 9 bases, leaving 13 bases not matched to a gene. The CDR3 extends over 16 amino acids.

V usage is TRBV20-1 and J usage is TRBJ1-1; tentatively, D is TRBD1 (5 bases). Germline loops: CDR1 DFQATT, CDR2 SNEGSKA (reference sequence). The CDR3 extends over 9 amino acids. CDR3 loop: CSGGAEAFF. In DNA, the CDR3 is TGCAGCGGGGGAGCTGAAGCTTTCTTT.

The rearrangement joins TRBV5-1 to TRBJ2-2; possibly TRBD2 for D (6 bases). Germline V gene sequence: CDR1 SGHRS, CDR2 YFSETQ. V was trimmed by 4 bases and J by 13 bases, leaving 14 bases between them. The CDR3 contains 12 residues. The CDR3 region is CASSPGEVTLFF. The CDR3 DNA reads TGCGCCAGCAGCCCTGGGGAGGTGACGCTGTTTTTT. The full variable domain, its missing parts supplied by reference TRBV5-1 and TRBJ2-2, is KAGVTQTPRYLIKTRGQQVTLSCSPISGHRSVSWYQQTPGQGLQFLFEYFSETQRNKGNFPGRFSGRQFSNSRSEMNVSTLELGDSALYLCASSPGEVTLFFGEGSRLTVL.

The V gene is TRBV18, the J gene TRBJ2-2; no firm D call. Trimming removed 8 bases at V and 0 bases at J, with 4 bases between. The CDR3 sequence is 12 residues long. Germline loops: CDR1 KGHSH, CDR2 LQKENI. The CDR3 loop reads CASPSNTGELFF. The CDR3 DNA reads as TGTGCCAGCCCCTCGAACACCGGGGAGCTGTTTTTT.

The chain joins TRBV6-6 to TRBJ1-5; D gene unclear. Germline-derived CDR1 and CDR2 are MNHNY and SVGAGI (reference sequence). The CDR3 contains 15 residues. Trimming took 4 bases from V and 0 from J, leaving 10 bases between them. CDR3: CASSWSQVSNQPQHF. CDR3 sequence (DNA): TGTGCCAGCAGTTGGTCGCAGGTTAGCAATCAGCCCCAGCATTTT.

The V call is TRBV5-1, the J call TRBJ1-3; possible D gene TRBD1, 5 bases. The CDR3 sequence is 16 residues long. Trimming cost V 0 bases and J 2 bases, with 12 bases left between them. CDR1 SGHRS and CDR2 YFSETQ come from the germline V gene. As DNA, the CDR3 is TGCGCCAGCAGCTTGGCCCAGGGAACCGCTGGAAACACCATATATTTT. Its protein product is CASSLAQGTAGNTIYF.

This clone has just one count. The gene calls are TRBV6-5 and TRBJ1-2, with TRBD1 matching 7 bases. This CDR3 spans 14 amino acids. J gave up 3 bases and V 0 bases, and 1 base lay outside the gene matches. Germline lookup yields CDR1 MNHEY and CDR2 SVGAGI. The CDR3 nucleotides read TGTGCCAGCAGTTACTCCGGGACAGACTATGGCTACACCTTC. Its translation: CASSYSGTDYGYTF.

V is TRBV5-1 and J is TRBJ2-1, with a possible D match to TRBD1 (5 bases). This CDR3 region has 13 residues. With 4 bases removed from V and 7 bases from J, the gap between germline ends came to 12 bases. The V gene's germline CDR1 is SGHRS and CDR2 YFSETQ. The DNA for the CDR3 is TGCGCCAGCAGCCCAGAGACAGTGAATGAGCAGTTCTTC. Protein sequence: CASSPETVNEQFF.

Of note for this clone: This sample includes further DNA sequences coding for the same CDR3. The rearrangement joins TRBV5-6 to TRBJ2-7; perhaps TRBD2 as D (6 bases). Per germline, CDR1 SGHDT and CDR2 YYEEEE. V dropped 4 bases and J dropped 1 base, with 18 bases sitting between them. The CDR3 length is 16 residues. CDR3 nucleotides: TGTGCCAGCAGCGGCCCTGACCAGGGAGGATCCTACGAGCAGTACTTC. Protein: CASSGPDQGGSYEQYF. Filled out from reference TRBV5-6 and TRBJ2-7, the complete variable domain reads DAGVTQSPTHLIKTRGQQVTLRCSPKSGHDTVSWYQQALGQGPQFIFQYYEEEERQRGNFPDRFSGHQFPNYSSELNVNALLLGDSALYLCASSGPDQGGSYEQYFGPGTRLTVT.

The CDR3 loop reads CSVEAGTATDTQYF. The CDR3, as DNA: TGCAGCGTTGAGGCAGGGACAGCAACAGATACGCAGTATTTT. This chain links TRBV29-1 with TRBJ2-3, with TRBD1 matching over 7 bases. The J segment lost 3 bases and the V segment lost 3 bases, leaving 6 bases of the junction unmatched. CDR1 and CDR2 from the germline V gene are SQVTM and ANQGSEA. The CDR3 has 14 residues.

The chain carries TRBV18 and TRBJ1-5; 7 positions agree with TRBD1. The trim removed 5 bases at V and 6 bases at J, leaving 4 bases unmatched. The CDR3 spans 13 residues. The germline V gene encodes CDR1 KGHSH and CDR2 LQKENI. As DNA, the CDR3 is TGTGCCAGCTCAGAGGGGGCTGTTCAGCCCCAGCATTTT. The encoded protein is CASSEGAVQPQHF.

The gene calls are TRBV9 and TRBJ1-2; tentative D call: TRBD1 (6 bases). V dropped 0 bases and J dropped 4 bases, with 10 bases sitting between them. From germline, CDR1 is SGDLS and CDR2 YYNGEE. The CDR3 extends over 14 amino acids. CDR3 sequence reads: CASSVARGGYGYTF. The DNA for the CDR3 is TGTGCCAGCAGCGTAGCCAGGGGTGGCTATGGCTACACCTTC. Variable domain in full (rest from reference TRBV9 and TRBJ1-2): DSGVTQTPKHLITATGQRVTLRCSPRSGDLSVYWYQQSLDQGLQFLIQYYNGEERAKGNILERFSAQQFPDLHSELNLSSLELGDSALYFCASSVARGGYGYTFGSGTRLTVV.

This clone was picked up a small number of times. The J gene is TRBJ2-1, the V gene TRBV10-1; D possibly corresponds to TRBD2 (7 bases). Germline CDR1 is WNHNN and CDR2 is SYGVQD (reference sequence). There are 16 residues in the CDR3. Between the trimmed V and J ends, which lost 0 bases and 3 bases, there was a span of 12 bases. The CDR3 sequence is CASSESGGAGYNEQFF. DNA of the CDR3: TGCGCCAGCAGTGAGTCTGGGGGGGCGGGCTACAATGAGCAGTTCTTC.

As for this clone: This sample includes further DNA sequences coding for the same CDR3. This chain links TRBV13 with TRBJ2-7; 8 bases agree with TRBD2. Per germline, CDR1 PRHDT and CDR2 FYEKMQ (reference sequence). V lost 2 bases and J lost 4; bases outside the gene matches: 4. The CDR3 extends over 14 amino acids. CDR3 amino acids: CASSLPGGSYEQYF. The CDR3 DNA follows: TGTGCCAGCAGCTTACCGGGAGGGTCTTACGAGCAGTACTTC.

The CDR3 is CASSLSRGTQYF. For the CDR3, the DNA is TGTGCCAGCAGCCTTTCCCGGGGTACGCAGTATTTT. The rearrangement links TRBV7-2 to TRBJ2-3, with D perhaps matching TRBD2 (5 bases). From germline, CDR1 is SGHTA and CDR2 FQGNSA. The CDR3 spans 12 residues. V lost 5 bases to trimming and J lost 8 bases, with 11 bases between them.

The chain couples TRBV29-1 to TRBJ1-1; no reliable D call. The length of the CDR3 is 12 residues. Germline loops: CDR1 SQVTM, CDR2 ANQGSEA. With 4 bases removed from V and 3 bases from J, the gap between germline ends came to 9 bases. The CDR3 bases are TGCAGCGTTGGAACACGATACACTGAAGCTTTCTTT. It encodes CSVGTRYTEAFF.